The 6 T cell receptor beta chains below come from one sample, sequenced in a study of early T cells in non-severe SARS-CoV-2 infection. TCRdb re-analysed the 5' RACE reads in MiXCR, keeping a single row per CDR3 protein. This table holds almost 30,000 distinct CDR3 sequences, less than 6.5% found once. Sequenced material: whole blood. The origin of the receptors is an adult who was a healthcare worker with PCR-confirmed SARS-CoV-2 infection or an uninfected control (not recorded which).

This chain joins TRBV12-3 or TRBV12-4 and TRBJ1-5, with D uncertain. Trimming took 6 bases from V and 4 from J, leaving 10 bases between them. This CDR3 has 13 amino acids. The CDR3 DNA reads TGTGCCAGCAGCACCTCCCTGAATCAGCCCCAGCATTTT. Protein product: CASSTSLNQPQHF.

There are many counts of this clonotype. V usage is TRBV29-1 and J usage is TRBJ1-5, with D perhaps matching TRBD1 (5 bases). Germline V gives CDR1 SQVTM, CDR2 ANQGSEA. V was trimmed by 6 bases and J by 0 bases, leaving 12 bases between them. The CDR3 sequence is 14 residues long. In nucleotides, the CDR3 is TGCAGCGTGACCAGGGTTTATAGCAATCAGCCCCAGCATTTT. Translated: CSVTRVYSNQPQHF.

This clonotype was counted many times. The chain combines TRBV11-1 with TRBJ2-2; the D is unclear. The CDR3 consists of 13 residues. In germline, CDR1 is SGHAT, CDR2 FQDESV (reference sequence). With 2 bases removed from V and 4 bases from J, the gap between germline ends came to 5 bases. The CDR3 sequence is CASSLHGTGELFF. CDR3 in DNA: TGTGCCAGCAGCTTACACGGCACCGGGGAGCTGTTTTTT.

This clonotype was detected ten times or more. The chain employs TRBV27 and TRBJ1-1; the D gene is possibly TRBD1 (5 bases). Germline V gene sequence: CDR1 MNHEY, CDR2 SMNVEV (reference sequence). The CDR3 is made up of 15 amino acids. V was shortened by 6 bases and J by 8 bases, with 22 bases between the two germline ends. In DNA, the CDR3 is TGTGCCAGCAGCCCGACGCATTGGGGCGAATCCGAAGCTTTCTTT. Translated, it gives CASSPTHWGESEAFF.

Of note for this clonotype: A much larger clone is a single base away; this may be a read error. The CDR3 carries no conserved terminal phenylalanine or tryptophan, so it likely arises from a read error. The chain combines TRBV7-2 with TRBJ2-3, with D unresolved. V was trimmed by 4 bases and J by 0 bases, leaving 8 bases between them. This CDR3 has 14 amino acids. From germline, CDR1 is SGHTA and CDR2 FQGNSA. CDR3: CASSSVSSTDTQYL. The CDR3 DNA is TGTGCCAGCAGCTCCGTGTCTAGCACAGATACGCAGTATTTA.

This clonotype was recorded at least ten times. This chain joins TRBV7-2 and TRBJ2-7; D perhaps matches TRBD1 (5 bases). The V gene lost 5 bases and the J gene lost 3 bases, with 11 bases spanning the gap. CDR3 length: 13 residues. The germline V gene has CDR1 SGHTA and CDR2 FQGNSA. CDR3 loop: CASSQGLDYEQYF. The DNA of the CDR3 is TGTGCCAGCAGCCAGGGCCTCGACTACGAGCAGTACTTC.